These 30 T cell receptor beta chains originate from one sample sequenced in a study of spatial heterogeneity in lung cancer (dated by TCRdb to the late 2010s). Preparation of the library involved 5' RACE. TCRdb names NextSeq 500 as the instrument used. TCRdb reworked the public reads: Q25 trimming with fastp, MiXCR clone assembly, productive beta chains retained. CDR3 protein sequences are deduplicated, and each keeps its most common genes and DNA. The sample records some 55,000 distinct CDR3 sequences, 6.3% of which are singletons. The top ten constitute roughly 14% of the sample. The time point label here, explained by the study, means: sample taken at primary tumor resection. This sample comprised PBMCs, obtained at surgery. These receptors were obtained from a female donor with early-stage non-small cell lung cancer.

This clonotype was picked up a small number of times. The gene calls are TRBV28 and TRBJ1-5, with TRBD1 as a possible D gene (6 bases). There are 16 residues in the CDR3. V lost 6 bases and J lost 1, with 16 bases in between. Germline CDR1 reads MDHEN; CDR2 reads SYDVKM. CDR3 in amino acids: CASRKSGGGSNQPQHF. The CDR3 DNA reads as TGTGCCAGCAGAAAATCGGGGGGCGGGAGCAATCAGCCCCAGCATTTT.

The chain is built from TRBV5-6 and TRBJ1-1; D gene unclear. The CDR3 runs to 14 residues. V lost 4 bases and J 1 base, leaving 11 bases between the germline ends. Germline CDR1 reads SGHDT; CDR2 reads YYEEEE. CDR3 sequence reads: CASSTPRPNTEAFF. The CDR3 DNA reads as TGTGCCAGCAGCACTCCCAGACCGAACACTGAAGCTTTCTTT.

The chain combines TRBV25-1 with TRBJ1-6; 7 nucleotides agree with TRBD1. CDR3 size: 16 residues. Germline trimming cut 1 base from V and 5 bases from J; bases unmatched to any gene: 5. Germline CDR1 reads MGHDK; CDR2 reads SYGVNS. CDR3 in amino acids: CASSEFGQGDNSPLHF. CDR3 coding DNA: TGTGCCAGCAGTGAATTCGGGCAGGGGGATAATTCACCCCTCCACTTT.

There are many counts of this clonotype. CDR3 DNA: TGCAGCGTTGAAAGTAGATACGCCGGGGAGCTGTTTTTT. Its translation is CSVESRYAGELFF. The chain recombines TRBV29-1 with TRBJ2-2, with D uncertain. V was shortened by 2 bases and J by 6 bases, with 10 bases between the two germline ends. The CDR3 runs to 13 residues. Germline-derived CDR1 and CDR2 are SQVTM and ANQGSEA.

This clonotype has at least ten counts. The CDR3 DNA reads TGTGCCAGCAGCTTTGGGAGCAATCAGCCCCAGCATTTT. Translating it yields CASSFGSNQPQHF. The genes are TRBV7-2 and TRBJ1-5, with unresolved D. This CDR3 spans 13 amino acids. Germline V gene data show CDR1 as SGHTA and CDR2 as FQGNSA. V shed 3 bases and J shed 1 base, with 4 bases lying between them.

This clonotype was observed many times. This rearrangement joins TRBV14 to TRBJ2-3; D perhaps matches TRBD1 (5 bases). Deletions cut 4 bases from V and 13 bases from J, with 15 bases between. Germline V gives CDR1 SGHDN, CDR2 FVKESK. This CDR3 has 12 amino acids. CDR3 in DNA: TGTGCCAGCAGCCGTGGGGCCGTTACAGAGTATTTT. It codes for CASSRGAVTEYF.

This clonotype appeared a few times. The chain joins TRBV28 to TRBJ1-6, with D uncertain. Germline V gene sequence: CDR1 MDHEN, CDR2 SYDVKM. The CDR3 length is 15 residues. V lost 5 bases and J lost 8, with 16 bases in between. The CDR3 bases are TGTGCCAGCAGTCCGGTAAATTTCGGAGATTCACCCCTCCACTTT. Translating it yields CASSPVNFGDSPLHF.

Many counts were recorded for this clonotype. The V gene is TRBV6-1, the J gene TRBJ1-6; tentative D call: TRBD1 (5 bases). CDR1 MNHNS and CDR2 SASEGT come from the germline V gene. Trimming removed 0 bases from V and 4 bases from J, with 13 bases in between. This CDR3 is built from 17 residues. Written as DNA, the CDR3 is TGTGCCAGCAGTGAAGCGAAGGGGTCGGAGTATAATTCACCCCTCCACTTT. Protein: CASSEAKGSEYNSPLHF.

The chain links TRBV27 to TRBJ1-1; D gene uncertain. The CDR3 length is 13 residues. CDR1 is MNHEY and CDR2 is SMNVEV in the germline V gene (reference sequence). V shed 6 bases and J shed 1 base, with 9 bases lying between them. The CDR3 loop reads CASRRVPNTEAFF. CDR3 DNA: TGTGCCAGCAGAAGGGTACCGAACACTGAAGCTTTCTTT.

Ten or more counts support this clonotype. The J gene is TRBJ2-2, the V gene TRBV11-2; 7 positions match TRBD2. The CDR3 extends over 15 amino acids. V was clipped by 8 bases and J by 5 bases; unmatched bases: 11. Germline values: CDR1 SGHAT, CDR2 FQNNGV. This CDR3 is CASGSGTIRTGELFF. DNA for the CDR3: TGTGCCAGCGGCTCCGGGACTATAAGAACCGGGGAGCTGTTTTTT.

This clonotype has ten or more counts. J is TRBJ1-5 and V is TRBV6-1; perhaps TRBD1 as D (6 bases). Germline V gene sequence: CDR1 MNHNS, CDR2 SASEGT. The CDR3 loop spans 16 amino acids. V shed 4 bases and J shed 6 bases, with 19 bases lying between them. The CDR3 DNA is TGTGCCAGCAGTGGCCGGACAGCGTGGAGCGGTCAGCCCCAGCATTTT. It yields the protein CASSGRTAWSGQPQHF.

This clonotype was counted at least ten times. V gene TRBV7-2 combines with J gene TRBJ2-2, with a possible D match to TRBD2 (5 bases). The CDR3 is made up of 16 amino acids. Germline CDR1 SGHTA, CDR2 FQGNSA. Trimming left V 1 base short and J 3 bases short, with 12 bases between. The CDR3 is CASSLVGGRHTGELFF. The CDR3 DNA follows: TGTGCCAGCAGCTTAGTCGGAGGTCGGCACACCGGGGAGCTGTTTTTT. The variable domain in full, with the rest retrieved from reference TRBV7-2 and TRBJ2-2, is GAGVSQSPSNKVTEKGKDVELRCDPISGHTALYWYRQSLGQGLEFLIYFQGNSAPDKSGLPSDRFSAERTGGSVSTLTIQRTQQEDSAVYLCASSLVGGRHTGELFFGEGSRLTVL.

This clonotype was observed a handful of times. The chain recombines TRBV2 with TRBJ2-7; no definite D call. In germline, CDR1 is SNHLY, CDR2 FYNNEI. V was cut by 3 bases and J by 0 bases, with 15 bases left in between. CDR3 length equals 16 residues. CDR3 sequence reads: CASSEEGPWSSYEQYF. The CDR3 DNA follows: TGTGCCAGCAGTGAGGAAGGGCCCTGGAGCTCCTACGAGCAGTACTTC.

The sample holds many counts of this clonotype. Mismatch with germline at one junction end may stem from a read error. The rearrangement joins TRBV28 to TRBJ2-5; D gene uncertain. Germline-derived CDR1 and CDR2 are MDHEN and SYDVKM. The CDR3 runs 11 residues. CDR3 loop: CASKDHETQYF. In nucleotides, the CDR3 is TGTGCCTCCAAGGACCACGAGACCCAGTACTTC.

The V call is TRBV27, the J call TRBJ1-5; TRBD1 might be the D (5 bases). The CDR3 sequence is 14 residues long. Germline V gives CDR1 MNHEY, CDR2 SMNVEV (reference sequence). The V and J ends lost 6 bases and 5 bases respectively, with 14 bases between them. The DNA of the CDR3 is TGTGCCAGCAGGCGCTCGACAGCCCATCAGCCCCAGCATTTT. It yields the protein CASRRSTAHQPQHF.

The table lists this clonotype with many counts. The V and J genes are TRBV7-9 and TRBJ1-1, with a possible D match to TRBD1 (5 bases). Trimming shortened V by 4 bases and J by 0 bases, and 9 bases separated the two germline ends. The CDR3 runs to 14 residues. CDR1 SEHNR and CDR2 FQNEAQ come from the germline V gene (reference sequence). As DNA, the CDR3 is TGTGCCAGCAGCTCACAGGCCATGAACACTGAAGCTTTCTTT. Protein product: CASSSQAMNTEAFF. The full variable domain, rest sourced from reference TRBV7-9 and TRBJ1-1, is DTGVSQNPRHKITKRGQNVTFRCDPISEHNRLYWYRQTLGQGPEFLTYFQNEAQLEKSRLLSDRFSAERPKGSFSTLEIQRTEQGDSAMYLCASSSQAMNTEAFFGQGTRLTVV.

This clonotype has a count of ten or more. V and J are TRBV7-9 and TRBJ2-5, with 7 bases lining up with TRBD2. J gave up 1 base and V 5 bases, and 4 bases lay outside the gene matches. Germline V gene data show CDR1 as SEHNR and CDR2 as FQNEAQ (reference sequence). This CDR3 comprises 14 residues. CDR3 amino acids: CASSQTSRQETQYF. In DNA form, the CDR3 reads TGTGCCAGCAGCCAGACTAGCCGCCAAGAGACCCAGTACTTC.

This clonotype was recorded at least ten times. The gene calls are TRBV7-9 and TRBJ1-1; no clear D gene. The CDR3 contains 14 residues. The V gene's germline CDR1 is SEHNR and CDR2 FQNEAQ (reference sequence). Trimming removed 1 base from V and 1 base from J, with 7 bases in between. CDR3 DNA: TGTGCCAGCAGCTTAGGCGGTACGAACACTGAAGCTTTCTTT. Translating gives CASSLGGTNTEAFF.

This chain connects TRBV5-6 to TRBJ2-1; D is unclear. This CDR3 comprises 15 residues. Per the germline V gene, CDR1 is SGHDT and CDR2 is YYEEEE. The V end was cut by 4 bases, the J end by 0 bases, with 11 bases between. The CDR3 DNA follows: TGTGCCAGCAGCATAGCCCCCGGCTCCTACAATGAGCAGTTCTTC. Protein sequence: CASSIAPGSYNEQFF.

This clonotype was detected ten times or more. V is TRBV5-1 and J is TRBJ1-4; 8 nucleotides agree with TRBD1. V trimming: 2 bases; J trimming: 8 bases; junction bases outside the gene matches: 8. Germline CDR1 reads SGHRS; CDR2 reads YFSETQ. The length of the CDR3 is 15 residues. The CDR3 DNA sequence: TGCGCCAGCAGCTTATCGGGACAGGTGGTCGAAAAACTGTTTTTT. Protein sequence: CASSLSGQVVEKLFF.

This clonotype was observed a handful of times. The J gene is TRBJ1-5, the V gene TRBV7-2; 10 bases line up with TRBD1. Germline V lookup: CDR1 SGHTA, CDR2 FQGNSA. The CDR3 consists of 18 residues. Trimming at V came to 1 base and at J to 1 base, leaving 7 bases not matched to a gene. DNA for the CDR3: TGTGCCAGCAGCTTAGTTGGGACAGGGGAAGGGAGCAATCAGCCCCAGCATTTT. This translates into CASSLVGTGEGSNQPQHF.

V is TRBV19 and J is TRBJ2-3, with TRBD2 matching over 9 bases. CDR1 and CDR2 from the germline V gene are LNHDA and SQIVND (reference sequence). V lost 7 bases to trimming and J lost 4 bases; unmatched junction nucleotides: 6. The CDR3 totals 14 residues. The chain's CDR3 is CASKGGRVADTQYF. The CDR3 region has the DNA TGTGCCAGTAAAGGCGGGAGGGTGGCAGATACGCAGTATTTT.

This clonotype was seen at least ten times. The V gene is TRBV20-1, the J gene TRBJ1-6, with D uncertain. The V gene's germline CDR1 is DFQATT and CDR2 SNEGSKA (reference sequence). V was cut by 0 bases and J by 0 bases, with 9 bases left in between. CDR3 size: 16 residues. CDR3 in DNA: TGCAGTGCTAGAGATACGGAGAGCTCCTATAATTCACCCCTCCACTTT. This codes for CSARDTESSYNSPLHF.

In this sample, this clonotype turned up many times. The CDR3 nucleotides read TGTGCCATCAGTGCTAGGGCAGGGATGCACACTGAAGCTTTCTTT. It is translated as CAISARAGMHTEAFF. This chain connects TRBV10-3 to TRBJ1-1; D might be TRBD1 (5 bases). Germline assignment: CDR1 ENHRY and CDR2 SYGVKD. Trimming removed 4 bases from V and 3 bases from J, with 15 bases in between. This CDR3 spans 15 amino acids.

This clonotype was detected ten times or more. The V call is TRBV9, the J call TRBJ1-5; D uncertain. V was trimmed by 0 bases and J by 11 bases, leaving 12 bases between them. Germline V gene sequence: CDR1 SGDLS, CDR2 YYNGEE. The CDR3 loop spans 13 amino acids. The CDR3 DNA follows: TGTGCCAGCAGCGTAGTTGACCTTGGGACCCAGCATTTT. Residues: CASSVVDLGTQHF.

The CDR3 sequence is CATSRDWASGSRYNEQFF. In DNA form, the CDR3 reads TGTGCCACCAGCAGAGACTGGGCTAGCGGGAGTAGGTACAATGAGCAGTTCTTC. The chain links TRBV15 to TRBJ2-1; 10 bases align to TRBD2. The CDR3 totals 18 residues. Per the germline V gene, CDR1 is LNHNV and CDR2 is YYDKDF (reference sequence). J gave up 4 bases and V 0 bases, and 9 bases lay outside the gene matches.

The chain links TRBV4-1 to TRBJ2-5, with TRBD1 identical over 10 bases. V gave up 1 base and J gave up 4 bases; unmatched junction bases: 3. Per the germline V gene, CDR1 is MGHRA and CDR2 is YSYEKL. This CDR3 comprises 15 residues. The CDR3 bases are TGCGCCAGCAGCCAAGTGGGACAGGGGCGAGAGACCCAGTACTTC. Translated, it gives CASSQVGQGRETQYF.

There are many counts of this clonotype. V usage is TRBV6-5 and J usage is TRBJ2-6; D not certain. The germline V and J ends were trimmed by 0 bases and 3 bases, with 0 bases remaining between them. Germline CDR1 is MNHEY and CDR2 is SVGAGI. The CDR3 is 13 amino acids. CDR3 in DNA: TGTGCCAGCAGTTACTCTGGGGCCAACGTCCTGACTTTC. It yields the protein CASSYSGANVLTF.

This chain connects TRBV9 to TRBJ2-3; D is possibly TRBD1 (5 bases). CDR3 length: 14 amino acids. V was shortened by 4 bases and J by 0 bases, with 9 bases between the two germline ends. Germline lookup yields CDR1 SGDLS and CDR2 YYNGEE. The CDR3 region has the DNA TGTGCCAGCAGCCCCCAGGGTAGCACAGATACGCAGTATTTT. Amino acid sequence: CASSPQGSTDTQYF.

The V gene is TRBV12-3 or TRBV12-4, the J gene TRBJ2-7; 9 bases agree with TRBD1. This CDR3 has 15 residues. V lost 6 bases to trimming and J lost 0 bases; unmatched junction nucleotides: 6. In DNA, the CDR3 is TGTGCCAGCAGCTATGACAGGGGGGCCTCCTACGAGCAGTACTTC. It translates to CASSYDRGASYEQYF.